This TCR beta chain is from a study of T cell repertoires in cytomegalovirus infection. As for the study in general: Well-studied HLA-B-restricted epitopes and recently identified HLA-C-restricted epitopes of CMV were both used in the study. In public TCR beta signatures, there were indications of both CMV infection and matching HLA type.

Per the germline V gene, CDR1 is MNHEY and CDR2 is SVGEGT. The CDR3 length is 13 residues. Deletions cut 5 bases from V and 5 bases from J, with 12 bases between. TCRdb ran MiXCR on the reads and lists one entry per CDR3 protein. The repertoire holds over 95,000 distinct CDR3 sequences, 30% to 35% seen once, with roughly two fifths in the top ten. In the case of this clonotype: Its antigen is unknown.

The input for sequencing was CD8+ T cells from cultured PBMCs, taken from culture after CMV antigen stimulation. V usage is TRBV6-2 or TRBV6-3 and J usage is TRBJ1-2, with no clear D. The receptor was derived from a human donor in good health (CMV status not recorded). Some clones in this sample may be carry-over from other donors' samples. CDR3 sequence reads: CASSLYVSYGYTF. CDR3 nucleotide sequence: TGTGCCAGCAGTCTTTATGTTTCTTATGGCTACACCTTC.